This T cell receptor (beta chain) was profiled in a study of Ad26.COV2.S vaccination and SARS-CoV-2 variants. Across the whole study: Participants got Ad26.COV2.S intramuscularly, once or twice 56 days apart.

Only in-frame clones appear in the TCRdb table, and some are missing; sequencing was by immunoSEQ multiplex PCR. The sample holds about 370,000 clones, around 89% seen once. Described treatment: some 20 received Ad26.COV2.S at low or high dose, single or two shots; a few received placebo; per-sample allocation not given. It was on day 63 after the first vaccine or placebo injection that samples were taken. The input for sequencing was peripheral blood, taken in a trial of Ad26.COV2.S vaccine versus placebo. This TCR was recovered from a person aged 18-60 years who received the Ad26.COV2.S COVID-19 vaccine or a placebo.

CDR3 residues: CASSISTHREGRGPYEQYF. The CDR3 DNA follows: TGTGCCAGCAGTATATCGACCCACAGGGAAGGGCGAGGGCCCTACGAGCAGTACTTC. The chain combines TRBV6-2 or TRBV6-3 with TRBJ2-7; maybe TRBD1 (6 bases). Trimming shortened V by 5 bases and J by 2 bases, and 28 bases separated the two germline ends. The CDR3 runs to 19 residues. The germline V gene has CDR1 MNHEY and CDR2 SVGEGT.